One sample yielded the 29 T cell receptor beta chains listed below, sequenced in a study of blood T cell repertoires in COVID-19. The table came from immunoSEQ multiplex PCR; TCRdb's copy has only in-frame clones and leaves some out. The table shows 14,000 or so clones, with more than 65% occurring only once. Specimen: peripheral blood. The source of these receptors is a woman in her fifties or sixties with active or convalescent COVID-19.

V gene TRBV7-8 combines with J gene TRBJ2-7; D uncertain. Germline-derived CDR1 and CDR2 are SGHVS and FQNEAQ. This CDR3 has 15 residues. Trimming pared 1 base from V and 4 bases from J, leaving 14 bases between. CDR3 residues: CASSLGAGEVYEQYF. For the CDR3, the DNA is TGTGCCAGCAGCTTAGGGGCAGGCGAAGTATACGAGCAGTACTTC.

The chain joins TRBV11-2 to TRBJ2-4; 7 positions agree with TRBD1. The CDR3 contains 16 residues. After removal of 5 bases from V and 0 bases from J, the junction contained 7 bases not matched to a gene. Germline V gene data show CDR1 as SGHAT and CDR2 as FQNNGV. The CDR3 spells CASSHDRALAKNIQYF. DNA of the CDR3: TGTGCCAGCAGCCATGACAGGGCCTTAGCCAAAAACATTCAGTACTTC.

The J gene is TRBJ2-7, the V gene TRBV18; D gene unclear. The V and J ends lost 3 bases and 0 bases respectively, with 6 bases between them. The CDR3 totals 13 residues. CDR1 is KGHSH, CDR2 LQKENI, per germline. The DNA for the CDR3 is TGTGCCAGCTCACCGCAGGACTCCTACGAGCAGTACTTC. Its protein is CASSPQDSYEQYF.

This sequence joins TRBV20-1 and TRBJ1-1; 7 positions agree with TRBD1. Trimming took 3 bases from V and 10 from J; bases not matched to a gene: 5. This CDR3 has 11 amino acids. Germline loops: CDR1 DFQATT, CDR2 SNEGSKA (reference sequence). The CDR3 is CSASDRDRAFF. The CDR3 DNA is TGCAGTGCTAGTGACAGGGACAGAGCTTTCTTT.

The chain has TRBV5-1 and TRBJ1-1; D ambiguous. V lost 0 bases, J lost 5 bases, and 8 bases lay in between. The CDR3 is made up of 13 amino acids. Germline-derived CDR1 and CDR2 are SGHRS and YFSETQ. The CDR3: CASSLDGPTEAFF. The CDR3 DNA reads as TGCGCCAGCAGCTTGGATGGGCCAACTGAAGCTTTCTTT.

This sequence joins TRBV11-2 and TRBJ1-5; 7 nucleotides agree with TRBD1. The CDR3 totals 17 residues. The ends lost 1 base at V and 0 bases at J; junction bases unmatched: 6. Germline assignment: CDR1 SGHAT and CDR2 FQNNGV. CDR3 in DNA: TGTGCCAGCAGCTTAGGGCTCCAGGGGGATAGCAATCAGCCCCAGCATTTT. Residues: CASSLGLQGDSNQPQHF. The whole variable domain, remainder taken from reference TRBV11-2 and TRBJ1-5, is EAGVAQSPRYKIIEKRQSVAFWCNPISGHATLYWYQQILGQGPKLLIQFQNNGVVDDSQLPKDRFSAERLKGVDSTLKIQPAKLEDSAVYLCASSLGLQGDSNQPQHFGDGTRLSIL.

This chain connects TRBV6-6 to TRBJ2-7; weak D call: TRBD1 (6 bases). The CDR3 covers 15 residues. V was clipped by 0 bases and J by 1 base, with 10 bases between them. CDR1 and CDR2 (germline): MNHNY, SVGAGI (reference sequence). The CDR3 loop is CASSYSYRVSYEQYF. CDR3 bases: TGTGCCAGCAGTTACTCCTACAGGGTGTCCTACGAGCAGTACTTC.

The chain links TRBV27 to TRBJ2-7; no clear D gene. Germline V gene lookup returns CDR1 MNHEY and CDR2 SMNVEV (reference sequence). V gave up 5 bases and J gave up 0 bases, with 5 bases separating them. CDR3 size: 12 residues. The CDR3 nucleotides are TGTGCCAGCAGTCTCAGCTCCTACGAGCAGTACTTC. Its translation: CASSLSSYEQYF.

V and J are TRBV6-5 and TRBJ1-4; 10 positions match TRBD1. Losses at the gene ends were 5 bases for V and 8 bases for J; bases not matched to a gene: 8. Germline V CDR1 and CDR2: MNHEY, SVGAGI. The CDR3 is 15 amino acids. DNA for the CDR3: TGTGCCAGCAGTCGACAGGGGGCGGGAGGAGAAAAACTGTTTTTT. This translates into CASSRQGAGGEKLFF.

The V call is TRBV11-3, the J call TRBJ2-2; 14 nucleotides line up with TRBD2. V gave up 5 bases and J gave up 8 bases; unmatched junction bases: 16. Per germline, CDR1 SGHNT and CDR2 YENEEA. The CDR3 runs 19 residues. The CDR3 region is CASSPPPLTSGGALGELFF. The CDR3 coding sequence is TGTGCCAGCAGCCCTCCCCCCTTGACTAGCGGGGGGGCCTTGGGGGAGCTGTTTTTT.

The chain carries TRBV5-1 and TRBJ2-3; 8 bases map to TRBD2. The germline V gene encodes CDR1 SGHRS and CDR2 YFSETQ. The junction had 10 bases not matched to a gene; V was cut back by 7 bases and J by 6 bases. The CDR3 is 14 residues long. CDR3 nucleotide sequence: TGCGCCAGCGCCCCGACGGGGGGGCCCGATACGCAGTATTTT. The encoded protein is CASAPTGGPDTQYF.

The chain has TRBV7-6 and TRBJ2-6; 7 bases match TRBD1. The J segment lost 0 bases and the V segment lost 1 base, leaving 3 bases of the junction unmatched. The CDR3 extends over 17 amino acids. Germline V gives CDR1 SGHVS, CDR2 FNYEAQ. In DNA form, the CDR3 reads TGTGCCAGCAGCTTAGAGGGGGCCGACTCTGGGGCCAACGTCCTGACTTTC. It encodes CASSLEGADSGANVLTF.

Regarding this clone: A junction boundary mismatches the germline segment, possibly from a read error. The chain recombines TRBV28 with TRBJ2-5, with D uncertain. The CDR3 runs 15 residues. The germline V gene has CDR1 MDHEN and CDR2 SYDVKM. This CDR3 is CASSVWQAYQETQYF. The CDR3 DNA reads TGTGCCAGCAGTGTATGGCAGGCGTACCAAGAGACCCAGTACTTC.

By its share, this clone is medium-sized (0.01 to 0.1%). V is TRBV15 and J is TRBJ2-2; TRBD1 might be the D (5 bases). The V gene's germline CDR1 is LNHNV and CDR2 YYDKDF (reference sequence). The CDR3 has 13 amino acids. V gave up 4 bases and J gave up 5 bases, with 8 bases separating them. The CDR3 DNA sequence: TGTGCCACCAGCAAGAAGGGGACCGGGGAGCTGTTTTTT. Translation: CATSKKGTGELFF. Together with reference TRBV15 and TRBJ2-2, the CDR3 gives the full variable domain: DAMVIQNPRYQVTQFGKPVTLSCSQTLNHNVMYWYQQKSSQAPKLLFHYYDKDFNNEADTPDNFQSRRPNTSFCFLDIRSPGLGDTAMYLCATSKKGTGELFFGEGSRLTVL.

As for this clone: This sample includes further DNA sequences coding for the same CDR3. V gene TRBV9 combines with J gene TRBJ2-5; D remains ambiguous. Germline assignment: CDR1 SGDLS and CDR2 YYNGEE. V shed 0 bases and J shed 1 base, with 7 bases lying between them. CDR3 length: 14 residues. CDR3: CASSVGAAQETQYF. CDR3 nucleotide sequence: TGTGCCAGCAGCGTAGGGGCAGCCCAAGAGACCCAGTACTTC.

The gene calls are TRBV27 and TRBJ1-1, with 7 bases lining up with TRBD1. CDR1 MNHEY and CDR2 SMNVEV come from the germline V gene (reference sequence). The trim removed 4 bases at V and 1 base at J, leaving 3 bases unmatched. The CDR3 is 14 amino acids. Here the CDR3 DNA reads TGTGCCAGCAGTTACGGGACAGAGAACACTGAAGCTTTCTTT. Its protein is CASSYGTENTEAFF.

The chain couples TRBV7-9 to TRBJ1-2; 7 bases match TRBD1. The CDR3 extends over 14 amino acids. Germline CDR1 SEHNR, CDR2 FQNEAQ (reference sequence). J lost 3 bases, V lost 3 bases, and 4 bases had no gene match. CDR3 sequence: CASSFSGQYYGYTF. As DNA, the CDR3 is TGTGCCAGCAGCTTCTCGGGACAGTACTATGGCTACACCTTC.

The rearrangement joins TRBV15 to TRBJ1-1; TRBD1 is a possible D gene (5 bases). V lost 3 bases and J 1 base, leaving 9 bases between the germline ends. Looked up from germline, CDR1 is LNHNV and CDR2 is YYDKDF (reference sequence). This CDR3 spans 14 amino acids. CDR3 sequence reads: CATSSLQGNTEAFF. In DNA, the CDR3 is TGTGCCACCAGCAGCCTTCAGGGGAACACTGAAGCTTTCTTT.

The chain is built from TRBV9 and TRBJ1-2; 10 positions match TRBD1. Trimming removed 4 bases from V and 4 bases from J; junction bases left unmatched: 10. CDR3 length: 16 residues. Germline loops: CDR1 SGDLS, CDR2 YYNGEE. CDR3 region: CASSPRTGGAIYGYTF. In nucleotides, the CDR3 is TGTGCCAGCAGCCCCCGGACAGGGGGTGCTATCTATGGCTACACCTTC.

V and J are TRBV5-1 and TRBJ1-4, with 7 bases fitting TRBD1. V dropped 4 bases and J dropped 4; count of bases not matched to a gene: 4. The germline V gene has CDR1 SGHRS and CDR2 YFSETQ. The CDR3 totals 14 residues. The DNA of the CDR3 is TGCGCCAGCAGCCCGGGACAGCTTAATGAAAAACTGTTTTTT. It specifies CASSPGQLNEKLFF.

The chain employs TRBV7-6 and TRBJ2-7, with 7 bases identical to TRBD2. V lost 1 base and J lost 3; bases outside the gene matches: 9. Germline V gene lookup returns CDR1 SGHVS and CDR2 FNYEAQ. The CDR3 is 16 amino acids. CDR3 DNA: TGTGCCAGCAGCTTAGACCTCTGGGAGGGTGTCTACGAGCAGTACTTC. Amino acid sequence: CASSLDLWEGVYEQYF.

The chain uses TRBV11-3 and TRBJ2-5; 10 bases agree with TRBD1. The V and J ends lost 4 bases and 4 bases, in that order; junction bases with no gene match: 3. Germline V gene lookup returns CDR1 SGHNT and CDR2 YENEEA. The CDR3 extends over 14 amino acids. The CDR3 coding sequence is TGTGCCAGCAGCTCCGGACAGGGGGTAGAGACCCAGTACTTC. Its protein is CASSSGQGVETQYF.

The chain couples TRBV6-1 to TRBJ1-3, with TRBD1 as a possible D gene (6 bases). Germline CDR1 MNHNS, CDR2 SASEGT. CDR3 length: 15 amino acids. V shed 1 base and J shed 4 bases, with 11 bases lying between them. CDR3 region: CASSEVQGRGNTIYF. CDR3 sequence (DNA): TGTGCCAGCAGTGAAGTACAGGGAAGGGGAAACACCATATATTTT.

The CDR3 nucleotides read TGTGCCAGCAGCCTAGGTCTCGAGACTTATTACGAGCAGTACTTC. It yields the protein CASSLGLETYYEQYF. This chain uses TRBV5-6 with TRBJ2-7, with D unclear. V lost 4 bases and J 4 bases, leaving 18 bases between the germline ends. The CDR3 has 15 amino acids. CDR1 and CDR2 (germline): SGHDT, YYEEEE.

A single count supports this clone. The rearrangement joins TRBV7-3 to TRBJ2-2; TRBD2 matches at 7 bases. The V gene's germline CDR1 is SGHTA and CDR2 FQGTGA. Trimming cost V 7 bases and J 5 bases; bases outside gene matches: 7. The CDR3 covers 14 residues. CDR3 protein: CASITGLTTGELFF. As DNA, the CDR3 is TGTGCCAGCATCACGGGACTAACGACCGGGGAGCTGTTTTTT.

The J gene is TRBJ2-5, the V gene TRBV7-6, with unresolved D. V dropped 5 bases and J dropped 5 bases, with 21 bases sitting between them. CDR3 size: 16 residues. Germline CDR1 reads SGHVS; CDR2 reads FNYEAQ. CDR3 nucleotides: TGTGCCAGCAGCCGCCTTGGTCTAGAGCTCGAGGAGACCCAGTACTTC. The encoded protein is CASSRLGLELEETQYF.

This clone showed up just once. The CDR3 DNA reads as TGTGCCAGCAGCTCCGGACACCTGGCTTCACCCCTCCACTTT. Translated, it gives CASSSGHLASPLHF. The J gene is TRBJ1-6, the V gene TRBV7-2; D perhaps matches TRBD1 (5 bases). The CDR3 loop spans 14 amino acids. V dropped 4 bases and J dropped 9 bases, with 13 bases sitting between them. CDR1 and CDR2 (germline): SGHTA, FQGNSA.

This sequence joins TRBV6-5 and TRBJ2-7; 11 nucleotides agree with TRBD2. CDR3 size: 15 residues. V lost 6 bases, J lost 2 bases, and 6 bases stayed unmatched. Germline CDR1 and CDR2: MNHEY and SVGAGI. The DNA for the CDR3 is TGTGCCAGCAGACCTACTAGCGGGAGCCCCTACGAGCAGTACTTC. Its protein is CASRPTSGSPYEQYF.

This clone was observed once. The chain employs TRBV5-1 and TRBJ1-6, with TRBD1 matching 8 bases. Germline V CDR1 and CDR2: SGHRS, YFSETQ. The CDR3 has 20 amino acids. V shed 0 bases, J shed 9 bases, and the junction held 20 bases outside the gene matches. The CDR3 protein is CASSLEGQTRGLTRSSPLHF. The DNA of the CDR3 is TGCGCCAGCAGCTTGGAGGGACAAACCAGGGGGCTCACAAGGAGTTCACCCCTCCACTTT.